This record covers a single T cell receptor (beta chain). Its antigen has not been determined. Base quality data are lacking; no much larger clone is found one base away. These data are taken from a study of T cell clones after liver transplantation (dated by TCRdb to between 2018 and 2021). Turning to the overall study: Samples were obtained from ITN030ST, a randomized trial in which withdrawal of immunosuppression was attempted within 2 years of liver transplantation. As an antigen-independent comparator for donor-reactive sequences, third party-reactive TCRbeta sequences were also identified from pre-transplant MLRs. Of the eight recipients, a few were HCV-positive, while the remaining recipients had been transplanted for non-autoimmune, non-viral indications. No induction therapy was given to the subjects, and standard immunosuppression was administered until randomization at 12-24 months post-transplant. Of the 8 liver transplant recipients making up the studied cohort, 3 were classified as tolerant and 5 as non-tolerant. Blood samples were collected pre-transplant, then pre-randomization ahead of withdrawal, and finally post-randomization once withdrawal had either been completed or failed. Donor-reactive T cell clones were identified using TCRbeta sequencing after a pre-transplant mixed lymphocyte reaction and were then followed in post-transplant blood. Tolerance was defined as complete immunosuppression withdrawal for at least one year with no rise in liver enzymes beyond twice the upper limit of normal.

General findings and caveats noted by the study authors: Because of small, heterogeneous patient numbers and non-standardized post-transplant time points, the conclusions were only preliminary. Low numbers of available donor cells limited the measurable donor-reactive repertoire in a couple of subjects. Circulating donor-reactive CD4 TCRbeta sequences fell significantly post-transplant in most of the 8 subjects, irrespective of tolerance or HCV status. Without allograft tissue specimens, donor-reactive T cells may have migrated into the graft rather than being deleted. A greater decline was seen for donor-reactive sequences than for third party-reactive sequences, suggesting partial antigen-specific deletion unrelated to withdrawal success. Once repertoire turnover was taken into account, donor-reactive detection showed a significant reduction for CD4 in 7 of 8 subjects and for CD8 in 8 of 8.

Counted from cysteine to phenylalanine, this CDR3 has 13 amino acids. Solely the CDR3 DNA is kept, with 39 bases framed from the first base. V is trimmed back by 5 bases and J by 3 bases, and the junction contains 3 bases that no gene match accounts for. Sequences MNHEY (CDR1) and SMNVEV (CDR2) are obtained from the germline V gene (reference sequence). The time point label, read with the paper, signifies: pre-transplant. Thawed unstimulated PBMCs were stained for CD3, CD4 and CD8 and FACS-sorted into CD3+CD4+ and CD3+CD8+ populations. Randomization to immunosuppression withdrawal applied to every one of the 8 studied subjects. The Qiagen DNeasy Blood and Tissue Kit was used to isolate genomic DNA. Using immunoSEQ, frozen genomic DNA was subjected to high-throughput TCRbeta CDR3 sequencing, a process that included PCR amplification, mapping, bias correction and internal controls. As for the authors' bioinformatics: Only productive rearrangements were retained, with each unique TCRbeta sequence defined by its CDR3 nucleotide sequence together with its V and J gene. For classification of a sequence as donor-reactive, at least 5-fold expansion in CFSE-low cells relative to unstimulated pre-transplant cells and a frequency of at least 0.01% were required. To ensure at least 90% detection power, minimum frequency thresholds were set for each subject based on that subject's lowest-template unstimulated sample. Jensen-Shannon divergence between the top 1000 TCRbeta sequences after and before transplant was used to measure repertoire turnover. Changes in detection of donor-reactive sequences were assessed with two-sided Fisher's exact tests. As stored in TCRdb, this immuneACCESS dataset retains in-frame rearrangements with V and J assigned. A fraction of the clones does not appear; measured against another copy, unresolved V genes explain less than half of the discrepancy, and the remainder lacks a known reason. For V, J and clone size, that table is used; D and trimming come from the DNA. This sample lists nearly 25,000 clones; around two thirds were detected once. The ten most abundant clones make up less than 3% of the sample.

The chain joins TRBV27 to TRBJ1-2, and TRBD1 aligns with 7 junction nucleotides. This sample comprised CD4+ T cells from blood, obtained before liver transplant. This TCR was sampled from a human donor who received a liver transplant. The DNA sequence is TGTGCCAGCAGTAGGGGACAGCACTATGGCTACACCTTC. It translates to CASSRGQHYGYTF.